Listed here are 19 T cell receptor beta chains from one sample, sequenced in a study of identical twins. TCRdb reanalysed the 5' RACE reads using MiXCR and keeps one entry per CDR3 protein. The table includes hundreds of thousands of distinct CDR3 sequences, around 24% detected once. In addition, the sample was reused for a study of yellow fever vaccine responses in identical twins.

Source material: CD4+ T cells sorted from blood. These TCRs come from a woman under 30 in good health.

The rearrangement uses TRBV5-1 and TRBJ1-4; D is uncertain. Trimming left V 0 bases short and J 3 bases short, with 9 bases between. Germline values: CDR1 SGHRS, CDR2 YFSETQ. This CDR3 has 15 amino acids. CDR3 in DNA: TGCGCCAGCAGCTTGGCCTTGACTGCTAATGAAAAACTGTTTTTT. It specifies CASSLALTANEKLFF.

The chain combines TRBV11-2 with TRBJ2-2; D might be TRBD2 (5 bases). Germline CDR1 is SGHAT and CDR2 is FQNNGV. The CDR3 consists of 17 residues. V was trimmed by 1 base and J by 5 bases, leaving 17 bases between them. The DNA of the CDR3 is TGTGCCAGCAGCTTAGTTGGGTTGAGGGCGGCGACCGGGGAGCTGTTTTTT. Its translation: CASSLVGLRAATGELFF.

This clonotype was recorded many times. The J gene is TRBJ2-5, the V gene TRBV24-1; 7 bases agree with TRBD1. The ends lost 4 bases at V and 4 bases at J; junction bases unmatched: 5. Per the germline V gene, CDR1 is KGHDR and CDR2 is SFDVKD. CDR3 length: 14 residues. CDR3 nucleotide sequence: TGTGCCACCAGTGAGACCGGGACAGTAGAGACCCAGTACTTC. It codes for CATSETGTVETQYF.

This clonotype has just a few counts. J is TRBJ2-5 and V is TRBV9; TRBD2 is a possible D gene (5 bases). The CDR3 is 14 amino acids. The germline gives CDR1 SGDLS, CDR2 YYNGEE. V dropped 2 bases and J dropped 2 bases, with 10 bases sitting between them. The CDR3 bases are TGTGCCAGCAGCGTTAGCGCACAGCAAGAGACCCAGTACTTC. Protein: CASSVSAQQETQYF. The full variable domain, completed using reference TRBV9 and TRBJ2-5, is DSGVTQTPKHLITATGQRVTLRCSPRSGDLSVYWYQQSLDQGLQFLIQYYNGEERAKGNILERFSAQQFPDLHSELNLSSLELGDSALYFCASSVSAQQETQYFGPGTRLLVL.

Only a few counts were recorded for this clonotype. The chain couples TRBV12-3 or TRBV12-4 to TRBJ2-1, with 7 bases aligning to TRBD2. The length of the CDR3 is 14 residues. J was trimmed by 4 bases and V by 7 bases; bases with no gene match: 7. The CDR3 loop reads CASTSSGPYNEQFF. DNA for the CDR3: TGTGCCAGCACCTCTAGCGGACCGTACAATGAGCAGTTCTTC.

This clonotype was counted at least ten times. The chain is built from TRBV18 and TRBJ2-7, with D possibly being TRBD2 (7 bases). Germline CDR1 and CDR2: KGHSH and LQKENI. The CDR3 totals 13 residues. The V end lost 3 bases, the J end lost 7 bases, and 13 bases lay between the germline ends. CDR3: CASSPRGAGEQYV. Here the CDR3 DNA reads TGTGCCAGCTCACCCCGGGGGGCGGGGGAGCAGTACGTC.

The chain recombines TRBV5-1 with TRBJ2-7; D is possibly TRBD2 (6 bases). From germline, CDR1 is SGHRS and CDR2 YFSETQ. The CDR3 is 14 amino acids. The V gene lost 0 bases and the J gene lost 5 bases, with 12 bases spanning the gap. The CDR3 spells CASSLVGSSDEQYF. DNA for the CDR3: TGCGCCAGCAGCTTGGTCGGGAGTTCGGACGAGCAGTACTTC.

This clonotype was detected a few times. The V gene is TRBV4-1, the J gene TRBJ2-3; D possibly corresponds to TRBD1 (5 bases). Per germline, CDR1 MGHRA and CDR2 YSYEKL. Trimming removed 2 bases at V and 6 bases at J, with 15 bases between. The CDR3 sequence is 15 residues long. The DNA for the CDR3 is TGCGCCAGCAGCCAATTTGCACAGGTCAGGGATACGCAGTATTTT. Protein: CASSQFAQVRDTQYF.

In this sample, this clonotype turned up many times. V is TRBV5-1 and J is TRBJ1-1, with D unclear. The germline gives CDR1 SGHRS, CDR2 YFSETQ. Trimming removed 3 bases from V and 1 base from J, with 1 base in between. The CDR3 length is 11 residues. The CDR3 DNA is TGCGCCAGCAGCTCGAACACTGAAGCTTTCTTT. This codes for CASSSNTEAFF.

The table lists this clonotype with a few counts. J is TRBJ2-5 and V is TRBV5-1; 12 bases align to TRBD2. Germline CDR1 reads SGHRS; CDR2 reads YFSETQ. Trimming took 4 bases from V and 5 from J; bases not matched to a gene: 6. This CDR3 is 15 amino acids long. In nucleotides, the CDR3 is TGCGCCAGCAGCCCGACTAGCGGGAGAGGGGAGACCCAGTACTTC. Translated, it gives CASSPTSGRGETQYF.

A few counts support this clonotype. The gene calls are TRBV5-1 and TRBJ2-7, with TRBD2 as a possible D gene (6 bases). Per the germline V gene, CDR1 is SGHRS and CDR2 is YFSETQ. CDR3 length equals 14 residues. The ends were cut back, 1 base at V and 7 bases at J, with 15 bases in the middle. Written as DNA, the CDR3 is TGCGCCAGCAGCTTGCTCCAGGGTGGGGGGGAGCAGTACTTC. Translating gives CASSLLQGGGEQYF.

V and J are TRBV6-1 and TRBJ2-5; 15 bases fit TRBD2. The CDR3 sequence is 17 residues long. The junction had 6 bases not matched to a gene; V was cut back by 5 bases and J by 2 bases. Germline CDR1 MNHNS, CDR2 SASEGT. CDR3: CASSTGTSGGIQETQYF. The CDR3, as DNA: TGTGCCAGCAGTACCGGGACTAGCGGGGGGATACAAGAGACCCAGTACTTC.

The V and J genes are TRBV5-5 and TRBJ2-1; 11 bases line up with TRBD2. The V gene's germline CDR1 is SGHKS and CDR2 YYEKEE (reference sequence). The CDR3 covers 17 residues. V gave up 2 bases and J gave up 2 bases; unmatched junction bases: 6. CDR3 loop: CASSFNPLAGAYNEQFF. The CDR3 region has the DNA TGTGCCAGCAGCTTTAACCCACTAGCGGGAGCCTACAATGAGCAGTTCTTC.

This clonotype was counted between two and nine times. The chain combines TRBV10-3 with TRBJ1-2; D remains unclear. The CDR3 covers 14 residues. Germline V gene data show CDR1 as ENHRY and CDR2 as SYGVKD. The V end was cut by 8 bases, the J end by 1 base, with 14 bases between. The CDR3: CAIVDGANNYGYTF. For the CDR3, the DNA is TGTGCCATCGTCGACGGCGCCAATAACTATGGCTACACCTTC.

V gene TRBV20-1 combines with J gene TRBJ2-5; 7 positions match TRBD1. The CDR3 covers 14 residues. Germline CDR1 DFQATT, CDR2 SNEGSKA (reference sequence). V lost 6 bases and J lost 1; bases outside the gene matches: 8. The CDR3 loop reads CSAVQGFSQETQYF. The CDR3 DNA reads TGCAGTGCAGTACAGGGGTTCAGCCAAGAGACCCAGTACTTC.

This clonotype was observed a few times. The chain is built from TRBV10-2 and TRBJ1-1; D gene uncertain. Germline CDR1 and CDR2: WSHSY and SAAADI. The germline V and J ends were trimmed by 5 bases and 1 base, with 11 bases remaining between them. The CDR3 sequence is 14 residues long. The CDR3 nucleotides are TGCGCCAGCAGTTCCACTAGCGGGAACACTGAAGCTTTCTTT. This sequence encodes CASSSTSGNTEAFF.

The CDR3 DNA reads TGCAGTGCTCCCGCTAGCGGGCAGACCCAGTACTTC. It specifies CSAPASGQTQYF. The gene calls are TRBV20-1 and TRBJ2-5, with TRBD2 matching 8 bases. Germline V gene lookup returns CDR1 DFQATT and CDR2 SNEGSKA (reference sequence). V was clipped by 5 bases and J by 6 bases; unmatched bases: 5. This CDR3 comprises 12 residues.

The V gene is TRBV7-3, the J gene TRBJ2-1; TRBD2 agrees at 11 bases. CDR1 and CDR2 (germline): SGHTA, FQGTGA. V lost 4 bases and J lost 7; bases outside the gene matches: 6. This CDR3 contains 15 residues. The CDR3 DNA is TGTGCCAGCAGCTATAGACTAGCGGGAACGAATGAGCAGTTCTTC. Its translation is CASSYRLAGTNEQFF.

This chain uses TRBV2 with TRBJ2-1; TRBD2 matches at 7 bases. Trimming removed 4 bases from V and 9 bases from J; junction bases left unmatched: 6. Germline V gives CDR1 SNHLY, CDR2 FYNNEI. This CDR3 spans 13 amino acids. CDR3 nucleotide sequence: TGTGCCAGCAGTGCCCTAGCGGAAGCTGAGCAGTTCTTC. It yields the protein CASSALAEAEQFF.